The source of this TCR beta chain is a study of shared clonotypes between healthy human individuals. Overall study findings and caveats: Only blood samples were collected, and tissue repertoires likely differ.

The CDR3 is 16 amino acids. Deletions cut 1 base from V and 6 bases from J, with 15 bases between. The germline V gene has CDR1 SGHTA and CDR2 FQGNSA. Note on this clone: The antigen remains unidentified.

In the original workflow: As immunoSEQ supplied junction-only sequences (without quality scores), filtering differed. Libraries were prepared by immunoSEQ multiplex PCR; TCRdb keeps only in-frame clonotypes and omits some of them. V, J and clone size were drawn from that table, and D and trimming were deduced from the DNA. Among some 350,000 clones listed, under 80% were seen once. The J gene is TRBJ2-2, the V gene TRBV7-2; a possible D gene is TRBD2 (6 bases). Specimen: memory CD4+ T cells sorted from blood. Subset meaning: CD45RA-negative fraction. This receptor was identified in a young man in good health. CDR3 amino acids: CASSLGGAPVSGELFF. CDR3 sequence (DNA): TGTGCCAGCAGCTTAGGCGGGGCCCCCGTATCCGGGGAGCTGTTTTTT.